This TCR beta chain appears in the sequencing data of a study of shared clonotypes between healthy human individuals. At the level of the study: Each donor's CD8 memory used one plate, CD8 naive two, each CD4 subset three.

Of note for this clone: The target antigen is unknown.

Data came from immunoSEQ multiplex PCR; TCRdb stores just in-frame clones and leaves some out. Found here are some 2,000,000 clones, around 96% of them singletons; the top ten hold 0.85% to 1.2%. Study findings and constraints: Clonotype sharing among donors was thought likely to change with sequencing depth. The represented genetic and exposure-history diversity was limited by the small number of donors.

This CDR3 spans 12 amino acids. The germline V and J ends were trimmed by 4 bases and 3 bases, with 8 bases remaining between them. Germline lookup yields CDR1 SGHKS and CDR2 YYEKEE (reference sequence). CD45RO negativity and positive selection for CCR7 defined naive CD8 cells, a population that excluded terminally differentiated effector memory CD45RA+ cells. The source material was naive CD8+ T cells sorted from blood. V gene TRBV5-5 combines with J gene TRBJ2-7; the D is unclear. This sequence originates from a man younger than 35 in good health. The CDR3 DNA reads as TGTGCCAGCAGCCCCGAAAGCTACGAGCAGTACTTC. The encoded protein is CASSPESYEQYF.